This passage covers 13 T cell receptor beta chains from one sample sequenced in a study of regulatory T cells in long-lasting Graves disease (dated by TCRdb to the early 2020s). Library method: multiplex PCR. The reads were generated on an Illumina HiSeq 4000. To build TCR beta libraries, CDR3 regions were amplified by Arm-PCR using iRepertoire HTBI primers. The public reads were reprocessed in TCRdb via fastp at Q25 and MiXCR, keeping in-frame beta chains. Each entry merges the rows of one CDR3 protein and shows their most common DNA and genes. Across this sample there are 520,000 or so distinct CDR3 sequences, with more than 10% seen only once. The top ten clones comprise more than 8% of the sample. This specimen's time point label, interpreted: newly diagnosed GD, antithyroid drugs for less than 3 months. RNA was extracted from PBMCs in TRIzol for both TCR sequencing and RNA sequencing. Separately, the same data were catalogued under a study of T cells in Graves' hyperthyroidism and ophthalmopathy.

This specimen consisted of peripheral blood mononuclear cells (PBMCs), obtained at new diagnosis, from a patient treated with antithyroid drugs. The source of these receptors is a woman younger than 45 with Graves disease. Donor details come from another sample of the same person, matched by shared clones.

This clonotype was seen ten or more times. This chain joins TRBV7-2 and TRBJ2-7; TRBD1 agrees at 8 bases. This CDR3 comprises 14 residues. Germline V gives CDR1 SGHTA, CDR2 FQGNSA. J lost 7 bases, V lost 2 bases, and 7 bases had no gene match. The CDR3 loop reads CASSLSQGAREQYF. The DNA for the CDR3 is TGTGCCAGCAGCTTAAGTCAGGGGGCGCGAGAGCAGTACTTC.

This clonotype showed up many times. The V call is TRBV27, the J call TRBJ1-6; weak D call: TRBD1 (6 bases). V shed 6 bases and J shed 7 bases, with 10 bases lying between them. CDR3 size: 13 residues. The V gene's germline CDR1 is MNHEY and CDR2 SMNVEV (reference sequence). The CDR3 DNA reads TGTGCCAGCAGATACCAGGGGAATTCACCCCTCCACTTT. The encoded protein is CASRYQGNSPLHF.

This clonotype was found a few times. The chain employs TRBV18 and TRBJ1-4; 7 nucleotides agree with TRBD1. The length of the CDR3 is 15 residues. V gave up 6 bases and J gave up 7 bases; unmatched junction bases: 11. The germline V gene has CDR1 KGHSH and CDR2 LQKENI. CDR3 loop: CASSRTGTVGEKLFF. In DNA, the CDR3 is TGTGCCAGCTCTCGAACCGGGACAGTAGGTGAAAAACTGTTTTTT.

The table lists this clonotype with many counts. The CDR3 region is CASSLRDFSGGYTF. The CDR3 region has the DNA TGTGCCAGCAGCCTCCGGGATTTTTCAGGGGGCTACACCTTC. The V call is TRBV11-2, the J call TRBJ1-2, with TRBD1 as a possible D gene (5 bases). The CDR3 is 14 residues long. V was pared by 5 bases and J by 8 bases, with 18 bases between. Germline V lookup: CDR1 SGHAT, CDR2 FQNNGV.

The genes are TRBV25-1 and TRBJ2-1, with D tentatively TRBD1 (5 bases). V was clipped by 2 bases and J by 9 bases, with 14 bases between them. The CDR3 contains 14 residues. Germline CDR1 and CDR2: MGHDK and SYGVNS. CDR3 region: CASSEPDDSSEQFF. The CDR3 bases are TGTGCCAGCAGTGAACCCGATGACAGTAGTGAGCAGTTCTTC. The whole variable domain, filled in from reference TRBV25-1 and TRBJ2-1, reads EADIYQTPRYLVIGTGKKITLECSQTMGHDKMYWYQQDPGMELHLIHYSYGVNSTEKGDLSSESTVSRIRTEHFPLTLESARPSHTSQYLCASSEPDDSSEQFFGPGTRLTVL.

This clonotype has ten or more counts. The rearrangement links TRBV28 to TRBJ2-1; the match to TRBD2 covers 10 bases. Germline lookup yields CDR1 MDHEN and CDR2 SYDVKM. With V trimmed by 5 bases and J by 4 bases, 2 bases remained unmatched. The CDR3 runs 14 residues. The CDR3 protein is CASSPAGGYNEQFF. The CDR3 nucleotides read TGTGCCAGCAGTCCAGCGGGAGGGTACAATGAGCAGTTCTTC.

The table lists this clonotype with many counts. The gene calls are TRBV7-2 and TRBJ2-5, with 7 positions matching TRBD1. The CDR3 totals 14 residues. The junction had 13 bases not matched to a gene; V was cut back by 11 bases and J by 4 bases. Germline assignment: CDR1 SGHTA and CDR2 FQGNSA. This CDR3 is CAVSSEGASETQYF. The CDR3, as DNA: TGTGCCGTATCCAGTGAGGGGGCGTCAGAGACCCAGTACTTC.

As for this clonotype: Given a much more abundant clone one base away, this may be a read error. The chain combines TRBV13 with TRBJ2-1, with D perhaps TRBD2 (7 bases). V was trimmed by 1 base and J by 15 bases, leaving 13 bases between them. CDR1 and CDR2 (germline): PRHDT, FYEKMQ (reference sequence). The CDR3 consists of 12 residues. This chain's CDR3 is CASSLVRGGVFF. In nucleotides, the CDR3 is TGTGCCAGCAGCTTAGTTCGCGGGGGCGTGTTCTTC. Looking up the rest from reference TRBV13 and TRBJ2-1 gives the full variable domain: AAGVIQSPRHLIKEKRETATLKCYPIPRHDTVYWYQQGPGQDPQFLISFYEKMQSDKGSIPDRFSAQQFSDYHSELNMSSLELGDSALYFCASSLVRGGVFFGPGTRLTVL.

This clonotype came up many times. This chain connects TRBV24-1 to TRBJ2-2; D uncertain. The CDR3 length is 14 residues. Germline loops: CDR1 KGHDR, CDR2 SFDVKD. The V gene lost 3 bases and the J gene lost 6 bases, with 10 bases spanning the gap. CDR3: CATSDGAYPGELFF. Here the CDR3 DNA reads TGTGCCACCAGTGATGGCGCTTACCCCGGGGAGCTGTTTTTT.

This clonotype has a count of ten or more. The chain combines TRBV19 with TRBJ2-3; D uncertain. V lost 5 bases, J lost 0 bases, and 9 bases lay in between. The V gene's germline CDR1 is LNHDA and CDR2 SQIVND (reference sequence). This CDR3 comprises 14 residues. The CDR3: CASSVTVSTDTQYF. In DNA form, the CDR3 reads TGTGCCAGTAGTGTGACGGTTAGCACAGATACGCAGTATTTT.

Ten or more counts support this clonotype. The chain carries TRBV6-2 or TRBV6-3 and TRBJ2-3, with D uncertain. The CDR3 length is 14 residues. V was pared by 11 bases and J by 0 bases, with 15 bases between. Germline V CDR1 and CDR2: MNHEY, SVGEGT. The CDR3 here is CAGSSVSSTDTQYF. The CDR3 DNA is TGTGCCGGGTCAAGTGTATCTAGCACAGATACGCAGTATTTT.

The table lists this clonotype with many counts. One end of the junction is discordant with germline, which a read error may explain. The chain recombines TRBV5-6 with TRBJ2-7; 8 bases are shared with TRBD2. CDR3 length: 14 residues. Germline loops: CDR1 SGHDT, CDR2 YYEEEE. CDR3 coding DNA: TGTGCCAGCACCTTGTGGGCGGGAGGTCGCGAGCAGTACTTC. It yields the protein CASTLWAGGREQYF.

This clonotype has a count of ten or more. The V and J genes are TRBV6-1 and TRBJ2-5, with D possibly TRBD2 on 6 matching bases. The CDR3 has 14 amino acids. CDR1 is MNHNS and CDR2 is SASEGT in the germline V gene. Trimming removed 1 base from V and 2 bases from J, with 8 bases in between. CDR3 coding DNA: TGTGCCAGCAGTGAAGGACTAGGGCAAGAGACCCAGTACTTC. Translated: CASSEGLGQETQYF.